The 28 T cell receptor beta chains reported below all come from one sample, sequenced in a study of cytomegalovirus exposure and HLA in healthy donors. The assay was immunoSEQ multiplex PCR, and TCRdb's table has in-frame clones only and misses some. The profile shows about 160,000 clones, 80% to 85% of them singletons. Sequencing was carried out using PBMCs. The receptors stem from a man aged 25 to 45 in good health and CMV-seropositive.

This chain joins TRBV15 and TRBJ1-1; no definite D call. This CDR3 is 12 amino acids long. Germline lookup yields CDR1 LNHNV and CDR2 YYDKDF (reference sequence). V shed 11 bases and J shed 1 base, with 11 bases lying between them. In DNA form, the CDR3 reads TGTGCCGCGGGTGGTCCGAACACTGAAGCTTTCTTT. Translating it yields CAAGGPNTEAFF.

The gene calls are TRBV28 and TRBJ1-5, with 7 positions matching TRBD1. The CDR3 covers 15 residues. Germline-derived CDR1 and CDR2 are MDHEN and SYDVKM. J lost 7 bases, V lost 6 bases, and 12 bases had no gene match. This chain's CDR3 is CASSPTGTVGQPQHF. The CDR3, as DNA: TGTGCCAGCAGCCCGACAGGGACGGTGGGACAGCCCCAGCATTTT.

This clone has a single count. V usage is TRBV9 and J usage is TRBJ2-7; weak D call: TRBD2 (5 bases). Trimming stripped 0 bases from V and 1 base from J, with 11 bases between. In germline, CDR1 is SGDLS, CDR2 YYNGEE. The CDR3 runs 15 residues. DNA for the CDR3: TGTGCCAGCAGCGTAGGCAGTAGCGTATCCTACGAGCAGTACTTC. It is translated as CASSVGSSVSYEQYF.

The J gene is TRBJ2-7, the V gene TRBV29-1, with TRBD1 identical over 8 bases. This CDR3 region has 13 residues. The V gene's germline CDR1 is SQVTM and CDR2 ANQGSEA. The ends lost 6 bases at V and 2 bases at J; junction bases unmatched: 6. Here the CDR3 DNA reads TGCAGCGTACCGGGACAGGCGACCTACGAGCAGTACTTC. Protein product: CSVPGQATYEQYF.

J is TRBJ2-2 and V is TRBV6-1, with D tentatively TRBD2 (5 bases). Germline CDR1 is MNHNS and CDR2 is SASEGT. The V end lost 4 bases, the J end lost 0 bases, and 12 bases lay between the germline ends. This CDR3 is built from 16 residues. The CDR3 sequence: CASSVRREPNTGELFF. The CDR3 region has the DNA TGTGCCAGCAGTGTGAGAAGGGAGCCGAACACCGGGGAGCTGTTTTTT.

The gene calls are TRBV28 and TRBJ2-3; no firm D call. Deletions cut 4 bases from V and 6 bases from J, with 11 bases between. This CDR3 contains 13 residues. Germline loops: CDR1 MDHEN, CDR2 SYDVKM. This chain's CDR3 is CASSSLRHDTQYF. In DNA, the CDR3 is TGTGCCAGCAGTTCACTGAGGCATGATACGCAGTATTTT.

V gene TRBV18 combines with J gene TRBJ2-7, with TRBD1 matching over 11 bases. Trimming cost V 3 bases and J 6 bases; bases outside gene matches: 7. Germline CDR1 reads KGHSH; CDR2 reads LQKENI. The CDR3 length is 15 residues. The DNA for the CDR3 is TGTGCCAGCTCACCTAGGGGACAGGGGGTCAGCGAGCAGTACTTC. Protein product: CASSPRGQGVSEQYF.

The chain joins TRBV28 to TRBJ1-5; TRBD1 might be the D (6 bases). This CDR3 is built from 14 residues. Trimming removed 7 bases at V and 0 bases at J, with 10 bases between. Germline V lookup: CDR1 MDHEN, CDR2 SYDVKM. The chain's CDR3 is CASTDSHSNQPQHF. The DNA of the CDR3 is TGTGCCAGCACGGACAGCCATAGCAATCAGCCCCAGCATTTT.

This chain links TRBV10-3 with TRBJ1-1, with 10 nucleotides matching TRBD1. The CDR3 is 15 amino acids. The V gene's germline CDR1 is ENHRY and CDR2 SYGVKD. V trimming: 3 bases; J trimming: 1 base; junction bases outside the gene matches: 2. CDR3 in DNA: TGTGCCATCAGTGATCGGGACAGGGGGAACACTGAAGCTTTCTTT. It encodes CAISDRDRGNTEAFF.

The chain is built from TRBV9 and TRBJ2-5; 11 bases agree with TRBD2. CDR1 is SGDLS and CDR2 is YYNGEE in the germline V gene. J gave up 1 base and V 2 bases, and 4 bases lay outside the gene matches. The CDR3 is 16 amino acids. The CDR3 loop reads CASSVGTSGPQETQYF. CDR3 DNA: TGTGCCAGCAGCGTCGGGACTAGCGGACCCCAAGAGACCCAGTACTTC.

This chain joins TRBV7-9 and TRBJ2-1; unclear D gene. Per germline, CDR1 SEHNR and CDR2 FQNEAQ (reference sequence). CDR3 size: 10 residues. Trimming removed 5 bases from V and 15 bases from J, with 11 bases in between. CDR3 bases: TGTGCCAGCAGCCCTTTCTCGGGGTTCTTC. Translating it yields CASSPFSGFF. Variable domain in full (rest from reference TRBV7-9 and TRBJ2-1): DTGVSQNPRHKITKRGQNVTFRCDPISEHNRLYWYRQTLGQGPEFLTYFQNEAQLEKSRLLSDRFSAERPKGSFSTLEIQRTEQGDSAMYLCASSPFSGFFGPGTRLTVL.

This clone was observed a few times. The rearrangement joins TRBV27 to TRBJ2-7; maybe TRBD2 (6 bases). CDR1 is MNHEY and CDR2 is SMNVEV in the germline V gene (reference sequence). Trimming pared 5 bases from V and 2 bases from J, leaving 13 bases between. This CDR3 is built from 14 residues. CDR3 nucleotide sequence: TGTGCCAGCAGTCCGGGACTTGGGCCCTACGAGCAGTACTTC. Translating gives CASSPGLGPYEQYF.

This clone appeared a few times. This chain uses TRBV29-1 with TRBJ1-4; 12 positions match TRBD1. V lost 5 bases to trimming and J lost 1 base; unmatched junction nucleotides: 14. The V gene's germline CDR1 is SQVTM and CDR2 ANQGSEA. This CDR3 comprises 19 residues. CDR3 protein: CSVHRDRGRRRRTNEKLFF. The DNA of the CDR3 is TGCAGCGTTCACCGGGACAGGGGGCGACGCAGAAGAACTAATGAAAAACTGTTTTTT.

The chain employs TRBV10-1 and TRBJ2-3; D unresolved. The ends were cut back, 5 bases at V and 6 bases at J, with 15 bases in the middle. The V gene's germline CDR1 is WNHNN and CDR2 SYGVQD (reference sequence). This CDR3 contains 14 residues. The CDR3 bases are TGCGCCAGCAGTAGTCACAACTACGGGGATACGCAGTATTTT. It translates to CASSSHNYGDTQYF.

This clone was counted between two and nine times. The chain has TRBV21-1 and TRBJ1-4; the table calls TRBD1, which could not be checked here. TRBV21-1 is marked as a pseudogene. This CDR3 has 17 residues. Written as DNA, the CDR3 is TGTGCCAGCAGCCGGGACAGGGCCGAGGTATGGCGAGAAAAACTGTTTTTT. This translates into CASSRDRAEVWREKLFF.

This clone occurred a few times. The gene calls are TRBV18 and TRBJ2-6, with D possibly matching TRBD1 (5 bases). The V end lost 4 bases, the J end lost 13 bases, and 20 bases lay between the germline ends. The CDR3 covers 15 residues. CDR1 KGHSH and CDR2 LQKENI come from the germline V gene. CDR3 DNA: TGTGCCAGCTCACTAGAGCAGGGTAATCAAGGGGTCCTGACTTTC. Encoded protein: CASSLEQGNQGVLTF. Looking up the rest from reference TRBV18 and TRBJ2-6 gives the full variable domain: NAGVMQNPRHLVRRRGQEARLRCSPMKGHSHVYWYRQLPEEGLKFMVYLQKENIIDESGMPKERFSAEFPKEGPSILRIQQVVRGDSAAYFCASSLEQGNQGVLTFGAGSRLTVL.

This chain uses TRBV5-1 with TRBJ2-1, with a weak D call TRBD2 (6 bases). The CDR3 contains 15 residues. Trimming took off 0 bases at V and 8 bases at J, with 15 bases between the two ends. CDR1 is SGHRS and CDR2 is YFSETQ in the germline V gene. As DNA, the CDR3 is TGCGCCAGCAGCTTGGCCGGGACTCTAGTCCATGAGCAGTTCTTC. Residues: CASSLAGTLVHEQFF.

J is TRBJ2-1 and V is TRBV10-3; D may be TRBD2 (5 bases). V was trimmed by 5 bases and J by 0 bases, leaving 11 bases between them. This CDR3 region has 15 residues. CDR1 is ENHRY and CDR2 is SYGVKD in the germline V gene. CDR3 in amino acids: CAISSSQSSYNEQFF. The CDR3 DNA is TGTGCCATCAGTTCTAGCCAGAGCTCCTACAATGAGCAGTTCTTC.

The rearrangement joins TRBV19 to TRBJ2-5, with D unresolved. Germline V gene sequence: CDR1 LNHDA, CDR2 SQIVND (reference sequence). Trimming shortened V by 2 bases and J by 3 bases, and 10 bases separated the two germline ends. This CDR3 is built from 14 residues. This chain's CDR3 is CASSISGVEETQYF. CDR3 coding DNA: TGTGCCAGTAGTATATCAGGTGTAGAAGAGACCCAGTACTTC.

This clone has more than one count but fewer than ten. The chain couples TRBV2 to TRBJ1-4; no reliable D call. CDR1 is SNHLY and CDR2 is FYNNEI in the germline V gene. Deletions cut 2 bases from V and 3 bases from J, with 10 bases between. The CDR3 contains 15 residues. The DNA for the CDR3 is TGTGCCAGCAGTGAAACCTATGCTCCTAATGAAAAACTGTTTTTT. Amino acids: CASSETYAPNEKLFF.

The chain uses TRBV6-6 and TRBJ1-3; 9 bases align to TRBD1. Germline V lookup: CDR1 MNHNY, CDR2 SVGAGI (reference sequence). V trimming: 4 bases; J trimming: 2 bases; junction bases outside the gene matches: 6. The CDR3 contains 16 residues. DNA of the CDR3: TGTGCCAGCAGTTCCGCCGGGACAGGGCCTGGAAACACCATATATTTT. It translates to CASSSAGTGPGNTIYF.

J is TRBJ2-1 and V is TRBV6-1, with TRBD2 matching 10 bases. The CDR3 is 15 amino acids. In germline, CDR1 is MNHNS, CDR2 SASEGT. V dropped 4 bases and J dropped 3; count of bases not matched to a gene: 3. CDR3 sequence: CASSAGTSDYNEQFF. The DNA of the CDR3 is TGTGCCAGCAGTGCCGGGACTAGCGACTACAATGAGCAGTTCTTC.

The CDR3 DNA reads as TGCGCCAGCACCACCCTTTGGACAGGGACTCAACCCTACGAGCAGTACTTC. Protein product: CASTTLWTGTQPYEQYF. The chain links TRBV4-1 to TRBJ2-7, with 8 bases fitting TRBD1. The V gene end was trimmed by 7 bases and the J gene end by 2 bases; junction bases not matched to a gene: 16. CDR1 is MGHRA and CDR2 is YSYEKL in the germline V gene. CDR3 size: 17 residues.

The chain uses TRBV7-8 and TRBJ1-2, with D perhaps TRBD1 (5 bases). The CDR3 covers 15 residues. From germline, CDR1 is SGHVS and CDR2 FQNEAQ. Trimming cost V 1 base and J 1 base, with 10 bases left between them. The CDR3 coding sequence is TGTGCCAGCAGCTTAGACGGACAATTTAACTATGGCTACACCTTC. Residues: CASSLDGQFNYGYTF.

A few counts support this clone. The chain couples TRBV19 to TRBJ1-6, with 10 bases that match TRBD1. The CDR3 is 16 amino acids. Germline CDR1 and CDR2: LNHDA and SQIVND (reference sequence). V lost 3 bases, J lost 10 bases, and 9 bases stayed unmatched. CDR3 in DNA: TGTGCCAGTAGTATTCTTTCCGGGACAGGGGACTCACCCCTCCACTTT. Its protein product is CASSILSGTGDSPLHF.

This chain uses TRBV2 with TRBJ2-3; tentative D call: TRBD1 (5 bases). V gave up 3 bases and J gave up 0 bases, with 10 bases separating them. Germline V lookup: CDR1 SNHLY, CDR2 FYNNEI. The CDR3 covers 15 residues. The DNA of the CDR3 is TGTGCCAGCAGTGATAAGGGGCTTAGCACAGATACGCAGTATTTT. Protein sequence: CASSDKGLSTDTQYF.

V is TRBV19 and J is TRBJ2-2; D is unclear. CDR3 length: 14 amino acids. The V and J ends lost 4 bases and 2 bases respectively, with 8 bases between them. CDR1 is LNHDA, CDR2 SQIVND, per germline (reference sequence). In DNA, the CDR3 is TGTGCCAGTAGTACGAGCGTTAACACCGGGGAGCTGTTTTTT. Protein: CASSTSVNTGELFF.

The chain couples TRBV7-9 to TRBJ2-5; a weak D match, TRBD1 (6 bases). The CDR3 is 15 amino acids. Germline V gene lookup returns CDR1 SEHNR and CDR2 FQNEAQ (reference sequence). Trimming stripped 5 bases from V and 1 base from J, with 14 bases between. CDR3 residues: CASSPTRTVQETQYF. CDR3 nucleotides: TGTGCCAGCAGCCCTACCAGGACAGTCCAAGAGACCCAGTACTTC.